Detailed here is one T cell receptor beta chain. The repertoire was sequenced with immunoSEQ multiplex PCR; TCRdb's copy has only in-frame clones and lacks some. The sample carries fewer than 700,000 clones, around three quarters recorded once. The data were obtained in a study of shared clonotypes between healthy human individuals. CDR3 length equals 13 residues. Germline loops: CDR1 SGHVS, CDR2 FQNEAQ. The V gene end was trimmed by 5 bases and the J gene end by 6 bases; junction bases not matched to a gene: 6. The gene calls are TRBV7-8 and TRBJ2-7, with 8 bases lining up with TRBD2. The source is a woman aged 40 to 50 in good health. Some clones in this sample may be carry-over from other donors' samples. The sample consisted of PBMCs. CDR3 sequence: CASSVGLGAEQYF. As DNA, the CDR3 is TGTGCCAGCAGCGTGGGACTAGGAGCCGAGCAGTACTTC.